The present entry profiles one T cell receptor (beta chain) with its context. The antigen remains unidentified. It was template switching that added a universal primer site, and there were unique molecular identifiers on the cDNA. Using its own MiXCR run on the 5' RACE reads, TCRdb lists one record per CDR3 protein. The sample yields hundreds of thousands of distinct CDR3 sequences, 12% seen once. The source of the sample is a study of identical twins. Study findings and constraints: The models systematically underestimated how much out-of-frame TCR alpha was shared in monozygotic twins. The analysis was cross-sectional rather than longitudinal within donors.

V lost 6 bases, J lost 1 base, and 12 bases lay in between. This CDR3 has 14 amino acids. The same data also contributed to another study, on yellow fever vaccine responses in identical twins.

The chain uses TRBV12-3 or TRBV12-4 and TRBJ1-1; possible D gene TRBD1, 6 bases. The TCR was taken from a woman under 30 in good health. Sequenced input: CD8+ T cells sorted from blood. As DNA, the CDR3 is TGTGCCAGCAGCTCCGGGACAACGAACACTGAAGCTTTCTTT. Encoded protein: CASSSGTTNTEAFF.